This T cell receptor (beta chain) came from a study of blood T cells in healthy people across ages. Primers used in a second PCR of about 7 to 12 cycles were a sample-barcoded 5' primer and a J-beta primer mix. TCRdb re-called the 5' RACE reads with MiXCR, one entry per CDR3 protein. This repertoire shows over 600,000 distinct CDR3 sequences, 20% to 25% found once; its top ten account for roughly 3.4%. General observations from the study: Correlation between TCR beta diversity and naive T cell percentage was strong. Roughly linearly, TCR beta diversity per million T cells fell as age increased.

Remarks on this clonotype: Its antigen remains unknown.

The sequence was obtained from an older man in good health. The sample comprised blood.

CDR3 sequence: CASSLKSGDGDTQYF. The CDR3 bases are TGTGCCAGCAGCTTAAAATCGGGAGATGGAGATACGCAGTATTTT. This rearrangement joins TRBV7-3 to TRBJ2-3, with D perhaps matching TRBD2 (6 bases). The CDR3 runs to 15 residues. The germline CDR1 and CDR2 sequences are SGHTA and FQGTGA. V lost 1 base and J lost 5, with 13 bases in between.